The 29 T cell receptor beta chains reported below all come from one sample, sequenced in a study of cytomegalovirus exposure and HLA in healthy donors. Researchers ran the PCR with 60 Vbeta and 13 Jbeta primers. This table comes from immunoSEQ multiplex PCR, and its TCRdb copy is limited to in-frame clones, with some not included. Of 150,000 to 200,000 clones listed, more than 85% are singletons. The sequencing sample was made of PBMCs. These receptors were collected from a girl in the first two years of life in good health and CMV-seronegative.

This clone has a handful of counts. The CDR3 DNA sequence: TGTGCCTGGAGTCCGACTAAAATCCAAGAGACCCAGTACTTC. Protein product: CAWSPTKIQETQYF. This chain links TRBV30 with TRBJ2-5, with D possibly being TRBD2 (5 bases). The CDR3 totals 14 residues. Germline V CDR1 and CDR2: GTSNPN, SVGIG (reference sequence). The V end was cut by 2 bases, the J end by 1 base, with 11 bases between.

Only a few counts were recorded for this clone. This rearrangement joins TRBV5-1 to TRBJ2-5, with 10 bases matching TRBD1. The end of the DNA fits TRBJ2-7 better, so the J call may be wrong. The CDR3 spans 16 residues. Per the germline V gene, CDR1 is SGHRS and CDR2 is YFSETQ. CDR3 loop: CASSAGDRGAHYEQYF. For the CDR3, the DNA is TGCGCCAGCAGCGCCGGGGACAGGGGTGCGCACTACGAGCAGTACTTC.

The J gene is TRBJ1-3, the V gene TRBV4-1, with D perhaps matching TRBD1 (6 bases). Trimming shortened V by 4 bases and J by 3 bases, and 16 bases separated the two germline ends. Germline CDR1 and CDR2: MGHRA and YSYEKL. This CDR3 comprises 16 residues. CDR3 in amino acids: CASSRGQGRFGNTIYF. The DNA of the CDR3 is TGCGCCAGCAGCCGAGGGCAGGGGCGCTTTGGAAACACCATATATTTT.

The chain joins TRBV15 to TRBJ2-1; 8 positions match TRBD1. The CDR3 has 17 amino acids. V trimming: 1 base; J trimming: 4 bases; junction bases outside the gene matches: 9. Germline V lookup: CDR1 LNHNV, CDR2 YYDKDF (reference sequence). Here the CDR3 reads CATSRGRGLPIYNEQFF. The CDR3 DNA sequence: TGTGCCACCAGCAGAGGCAGGGGGCTACCGATTTACAATGAGCAGTTCTTC.

V usage is TRBV4-2 and J usage is TRBJ2-3; 9 bases map to TRBD2. Germline CDR1 LGHNA, CDR2 YNFKEQ. With 5 bases clipped from V and 4 bases from J, the junction kept 10 bases outside the gene matches. This CDR3 region has 16 residues. As DNA, the CDR3 is TGTGCCAGCAGCGGATCAGCGGGGGGCAACTCAGATACGCAGTATTTT. The encoded protein is CASSGSAGGNSDTQYF.

The rearrangement uses TRBV5-1 and TRBJ2-5; a possible D gene is TRBD1 (6 bases). Germline values: CDR1 SGHRS, CDR2 YFSETQ. The CDR3 is 14 amino acids. Between the trimmed V and J ends, which lost 3 bases and 1 base, there was a span of 10 bases. The CDR3 DNA follows: TGCGCCAGCAGCTGGGGACACAGCCAAGAGACCCAGTACTTC. Translation gives CASSWGHSQETQYF.

CDR3 DNA: TGTGCCAGCAGTCCCTCTCGGACTAGCACAGATACGCAGTATTTT. Amino acids: CASSPSRTSTDTQYF. This chain joins TRBV6-5 and TRBJ2-3; maybe TRBD2 (5 bases). This CDR3 is 15 amino acids long. With 5 bases removed from V and 0 bases from J, the gap between germline ends came to 12 bases. Germline CDR1 is MNHEY and CDR2 is SVGAGI.

This chain uses TRBV9 with TRBJ1-2, with TRBD1 matching 11 bases. The CDR3 has 18 residues. Germline-derived CDR1 and CDR2 are SGDLS and YYNGEE. V shed 1 base and J 5 bases; nucleotides not matched to a gene: 13. The CDR3 DNA reads TGTGCCAGCAGCGTAAAAGCCGGGACAGGGGGTGGAGGATATGGCTACACCTTC. Translation gives CASSVKAGTGGGGYGYTF.

This clone was observed once. The chain employs TRBV9 and TRBJ2-3, with 8 bases that match TRBD1. The CDR3 covers 14 residues. V dropped 4 bases and J dropped 3; count of bases not matched to a gene: 4. Germline CDR1 reads SGDLS; CDR2 reads YYNGEE. CDR3 region: CASSNGQGTDTQYF. The CDR3 DNA reads as TGTGCCAGCAGCAATGGACAGGGAACAGATACGCAGTATTTT.

The rearrangement joins TRBV5-1 to TRBJ1-1; D is perhaps TRBD1 (6 bases). Germline CDR1 SGHRS, CDR2 YFSETQ. The V end lost 4 bases, the J end lost 1 base, and 11 bases lay between the germline ends. This CDR3 is 14 amino acids long. The CDR3 spells CASSTRTANTEAFF. The CDR3 DNA follows: TGCGCCAGCAGCACCCGGACAGCGAACACTGAAGCTTTCTTT.

The chain is built from TRBV15 and TRBJ1-3; D call uncertain. CDR3 length: 18 residues. The V end was cut by 0 bases, the J end by 0 bases, with 15 bases between. CDR1 is LNHNV and CDR2 is YYDKDF in the germline V gene (reference sequence). CDR3 sequence reads: CATSRDIAQQSSGNTIYF. The CDR3 bases are TGTGCCACCAGCAGAGATATAGCACAACAATCCTCTGGAAACACCATATATTTT.

The V gene is TRBV5-6, the J gene TRBJ2-1, with a weak D call TRBD2 (5 bases). Deletions cut 3 bases from V and 6 bases from J, with 16 bases between. This CDR3 is built from 15 residues. CDR1 is SGHDT and CDR2 is YYEEEE in the germline V gene. The CDR3 DNA reads as TGTGCCAGCAGCTGGAGGTTAGCAATCCCCAATGAGCAGTTCTTC. This gives the protein CASSWRLAIPNEQFF.

The chain uses TRBV9 and TRBJ1-1, with TRBD1 identical over 9 bases. The CDR3 runs 16 residues. The germline V gene has CDR1 SGDLS and CDR2 YYNGEE. Germline trimming cut 5 bases from V and 6 bases from J; bases unmatched to any gene: 14. CDR3 region: CASSPFDGTGRAEAFF. In DNA, the CDR3 is TGTGCCAGCAGTCCCTTCGACGGGACAGGGCGCGCTGAAGCTTTCTTT. The whole variable domain, remainder taken from reference TRBV9 and TRBJ1-1, is DSGVTQTPKHLITATGQRVTLRCSPRSGDLSVYWYQQSLDQGLQFLIQYYNGEERAKGNILERFSAQQFPDLHSELNLSSLELGDSALYFCASSPFDGTGRAEAFFGQGTRLTVV.

This clone was detected only a few times. The chain has TRBV6-1 and TRBJ1-1; unclear D gene. This CDR3 has 14 residues. The germline CDR1 and CDR2 sequences are MNHNS and SASEGT. With 1 base removed from V and 1 base from J, the gap between germline ends came to 7 bases. In DNA form, the CDR3 reads TGTGCCAGCAGTGAAGAGGCGGGGAACACTGAAGCTTTCTTT. Its protein product is CASSEEAGNTEAFF.

CDR3: CASSGIWTSGRSDTQYF. DNA for the CDR3: TGCGCCAGCAGCGGCATATGGACTAGCGGGAGGTCTGATACGCAGTATTTT. The chain uses TRBV5-1 and TRBJ2-3, with 14 positions matching TRBD2. The CDR3 runs to 17 residues. J was trimmed by 6 bases and V by 4 bases; bases with no gene match: 10. CDR1 and CDR2 from the germline V gene are SGHRS and YFSETQ.

V and J are TRBV30 and TRBJ2-7; D gene uncertain. Trimming shortened V by 2 bases and J by 3 bases, and 5 bases separated the two germline ends. This CDR3 region has 11 residues. From germline, CDR1 is GTSNPN and CDR2 SVGIG (reference sequence). This CDR3 reads CAWSRLYEQYF. CDR3 coding DNA: TGTGCCTGGAGTCGACTCTACGAGCAGTACTTC.

V gene TRBV9 combines with J gene TRBJ2-7; possible D gene TRBD2, 6 bases. Germline V gene data show CDR1 as SGDLS and CDR2 as YYNGEE. There are 15 residues in the CDR3. V was pared by 0 bases and J by 1 base, with 11 bases between. CDR3 protein: CASSVGASESYEQYF. The CDR3, as DNA: TGTGCCAGCAGCGTAGGTGCTAGCGAGTCCTACGAGCAGTACTTC.

A few counts support this clone. The rearrangement links TRBV19 to TRBJ2-1; 14 nucleotides align to TRBD2. Germline CDR1 reads LNHDA; CDR2 reads SQIVND (reference sequence). Germline trimming cut 5 bases from V and 7 bases from J; bases unmatched to any gene: 10. This CDR3 is built from 17 residues. The CDR3 here is CASSPSGLAGAKNEQFF. The CDR3 nucleotides are TGTGCCAGTAGTCCCTCGGGACTAGCGGGAGCAAAGAATGAGCAGTTCTTC.

This chain joins TRBV12-5 and TRBJ2-7; unclear D gene. Germline lookup yields CDR1 LGHNT and CDR2 FRNRAP. The CDR3 is made up of 11 amino acids. V lost 3 bases to trimming and J lost 3 bases, with 3 bases between them. The CDR3 is CASGLHYEQYF. CDR3 in DNA: TGTGCTAGTGGTTTACACTACGAGCAGTACTTC.

The chain links TRBV6-5 to TRBJ2-7; a weak D match, TRBD2 (5 bases). CDR1 and CDR2 (germline): MNHEY, SVGAGI. This CDR3 contains 15 residues. The V gene lost 2 bases and the J gene lost 2 bases, with 13 bases spanning the gap. The CDR3 nucleotides are TGTGCCAGCAGTTACGGGCGGGTAACGACCTACGAGCAGTACTTC. It encodes CASSYGRVTTYEQYF.

CDR3 sequence (DNA): TGTGCCAGCAGCTTGACAGGGAGAAACACCATATATTTT. This sequence encodes CASSLTGRNTIYF. The rearrangement links TRBV7-9 to TRBJ1-3; 7 bases line up with TRBD1. There are 13 residues in the CDR3. The V gene's germline CDR1 is SEHNR and CDR2 FQNEAQ (reference sequence). Unmatched junction bases numbered 1, after V lost 3 bases and J lost 5 bases. Drawing the rest from reference TRBV7-9 and TRBJ1-3, the complete variable domain is DTGVSQNPRHKITKRGQNVTFRCDPISEHNRLYWYRQTLGQGPEFLTYFQNEAQLEKSRLLSDRFSAERPKGSFSTLEIQRTEQGDSAMYLCASSLTGRNTIYFGEGSWLTVV.

The chain recombines TRBV7-6 with TRBJ2-5; D unclear. The J call is doubtful: the DNA matches TRBJ2-7 better. Germline loops: CDR1 SGHVS, CDR2 FNYEAQ. The CDR3 spans 14 residues. The CDR3 loop is CASSLAPPDYEQYF. For the CDR3, the DNA is TGTGCCAGCAGCTTAGCGCCGCCCGACTACGAGCAGTACTTC.

This clone is a singleton in its sample. CDR3 sequence: CASSPPGGGSYEQYF. CDR3 nucleotides: TGTGCCAGCTCCCCCCCGGGGGGGGGCTCCTACGAGCAGTACTTC. The chain employs TRBV18 and TRBJ2-7; the match to TRBD2 covers 8 bases. The junction had 7 bases not matched to a gene; V was cut back by 6 bases and J by 0 bases. Per the germline V gene, CDR1 is KGHSH and CDR2 is LQKENI. The CDR3 covers 15 residues.

The chain combines TRBV29-1 with TRBJ1-5; D is unresolved. The germline V and J ends were trimmed by 3 bases and 2 bases, with 8 bases remaining between them. Germline V lookup: CDR1 SQVTM, CDR2 ANQGSEA. This CDR3 spans 13 amino acids. The CDR3 bases are TGCAGCGTTGATTACGGGGGCAATCAGCCCCAGCATTTT. Translating gives CSVDYGGNQPQHF. Drawing the rest from reference TRBV29-1 and TRBJ1-5, the complete variable domain is SAVISQKPSRDICQRGTSLTIQCQVDSQVTMMFWYRQQPGQSLTLIATANQGSEATYESGFVIDKFPISRPNLTFSTLTVSNMSPEDSSIYLCSVDYGGNQPQHFGDGTRLSIL.

A few counts support this clone. The J gene is TRBJ1-2, the V gene TRBV28; 7 positions agree with TRBD1. This CDR3 contains 12 residues. Germline values: CDR1 MDHEN, CDR2 SYDVKM. The V segment lost 4 bases and the J segment 5 bases; nucleotides outside the gene matches: 1. CDR3: CASSWDRYGYTF. The CDR3 nucleotides are TGTGCCAGCAGTTGGGACAGATATGGCTACACCTTC.

The chain combines TRBV6-1 with TRBJ2-7, with TRBD1 matching over 7 bases. Germline assignment: CDR1 MNHNS and CDR2 SASEGT. There are 15 residues in the CDR3. V shed 0 bases and J 2 bases; nucleotides not matched to a gene: 4. The CDR3 region has the DNA TGTGCCAGCAGTGAAGCGGCAACAGGGGCCTACGAGCAGTACTTC. Amino acids: CASSEAATGAYEQYF.

This clone has only one observation. The rearrangement uses TRBV9 and TRBJ1-2; 7 nucleotides match TRBD1. The CDR3 is made up of 20 amino acids. Per the germline V gene, CDR1 is SGDLS and CDR2 is YYNGEE. V lost 4 bases, J lost 1 base, and 22 bases stayed unmatched. In nucleotides, the CDR3 is TGTGCCAGCAGCCCCACCGGGACAGTCCCGAGCGATAACCATAACTATGGCTACACCTTC. Its protein product is CASSPTGTVPSDNHNYGYTF.

J is TRBJ1-1 and V is TRBV9, with a possible D match to TRBD1 (6 bases). There are 13 residues in the CDR3. Trimming took off 2 bases at V and 5 bases at J, with 10 bases between the two ends. CDR1 and CDR2 from the germline V gene are SGDLS and YYNGEE. The CDR3 sequence is CASSVHTGTEAFF. The CDR3 nucleotides are TGTGCCAGCAGCGTTCACACAGGGACTGAAGCTTTCTTT.

The chain has TRBV11-2 and TRBJ1-1; 8 bases agree with TRBD1. V trimming: 3 bases; J trimming: 7 bases; junction bases outside the gene matches: 10. This CDR3 is 15 amino acids long. Germline loops: CDR1 SGHAT, CDR2 FQNNGV. Here the CDR3 reads CASSFRGSGGIEAFF. CDR3 in DNA: TGTGCCAGCAGCTTCCGAGGGTCAGGGGGCATTGAAGCTTTCTTT.